The clone carrying this TCR beta chain was found a few times. Its antigen remains unknown. These data come from a study of blood T cells in healthy people across ages. Trimming removed 2 bases from V and 6 bases from J, with 10 bases in between. CDR1 and CDR2 from the germline V gene are MNHEY and SMNVEV (reference sequence). The CDR3 consists of 14 residues. For the second PCR, which ran for about 7 to 11 cycles, a sample-barcoded 5' primer and a J-beta primer mix were used. One entry per CDR3 protein, called by TCRdb with MiXCR from the 5' RACE reads. The sample lists 750,000 to 950,000 distinct CDR3 sequences; roughly 26% were seen once. Study outcomes and limitations: While age rose, TCR beta diversity per million T cells dropped in a roughly linear way. Long-lived donors had more naive CD4+ cells and higher diversity than aged donors.

Separately, the same data were catalogued under a study of T cells of mothers and their children. That study adds: Extracted RNA, in its entirety, went into cDNA synthesis at around 1.4 ug per 15 ul. The study obtained over 8.5 million TCR beta CDR3 reads per mother and 2.5 million to 3 million per child.

The clonotype originates from a boy younger than 18 in good health. Material for sequencing was blood. The gene calls are TRBV27 and TRBJ2-2; unclear D gene. For the CDR3, the DNA is TGTGCCAGCAGTTTAGGGCAGATATCCGGGGAGCTGTTTTTT. This translates into CASSLGQISGELFF.